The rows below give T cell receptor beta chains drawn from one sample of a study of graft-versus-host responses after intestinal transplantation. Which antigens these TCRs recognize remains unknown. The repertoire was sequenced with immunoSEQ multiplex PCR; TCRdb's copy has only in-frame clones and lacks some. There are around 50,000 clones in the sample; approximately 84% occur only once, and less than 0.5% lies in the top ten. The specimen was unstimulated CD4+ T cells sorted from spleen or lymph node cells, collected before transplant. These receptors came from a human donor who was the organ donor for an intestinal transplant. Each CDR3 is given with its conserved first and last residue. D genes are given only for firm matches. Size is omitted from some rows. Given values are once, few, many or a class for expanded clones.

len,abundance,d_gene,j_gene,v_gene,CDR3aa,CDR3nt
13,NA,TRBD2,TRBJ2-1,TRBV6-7,CASKTSGYNEQFF,TGTGCCAGCAAGACTAGCGGGTACAATGAGCAGTTCTTC
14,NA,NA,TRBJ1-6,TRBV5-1,CASSEGSYNSPLHF,TGCGCCAGTTCGGAGGGCTCCTATAATTCACCCCTCCACTTT
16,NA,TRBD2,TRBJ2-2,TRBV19,CASSVRTSGGTGELFF,TGTGCCAGTAGTGTAAGAACTAGCGGGGGTACCGGGGAGCTGTTTTTT
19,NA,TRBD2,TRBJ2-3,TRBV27,CASSLVRTSGHEVFGSQYF,TGTGCCAGCAGTTTAGTTAGGACTAGCGGGCATGAGGTGTTTGGATCGCAGTATTTT
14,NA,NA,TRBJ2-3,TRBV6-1,CASSEGDSTDTQYF,TGTGCCAGCAGTGAAGGGGACAGCACAGATACGCAGTATTTT
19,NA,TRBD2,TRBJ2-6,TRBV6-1,CASSEVLQGGAGGANVLTF,TGTGCCAGCAGTGAAGTCCTCCAGGGTGGAGCGGGGGGGGCCAACGTCCTGACTTTC
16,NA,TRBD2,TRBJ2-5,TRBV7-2,CASSLSSGGVQETQYF,TGTGCCAGCAGCCTATCTAGCGGGGGGGTACAAGAGACCCAGTACTTC
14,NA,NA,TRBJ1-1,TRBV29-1,CSVVGGFMNTEAFF,TGCAGCGTTGTTGGGGGCTTTATGAACACTGAAGCTTTCTTT
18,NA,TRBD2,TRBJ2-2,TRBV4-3,CASSQDGQGLASVGELFF,TGCGCCAGCAGCCAAGATGGCCAGGGACTAGCGAGTGTCGGGGAGCTGTTTTTT
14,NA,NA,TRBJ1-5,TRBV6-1,CASSPGNSNQPQHF,TGTGCCAGCAGTCCAGGGAATAGCAATCAGCCCCAGCATTTT
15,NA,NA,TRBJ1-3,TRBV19,CASSLAGASGNTIYF,TGTGCCAGTAGCCTCGCGGGGGCGAGTGGAAACACCATATATTTT
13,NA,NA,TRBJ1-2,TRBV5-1,CASSLGPRDGYTF,TGCGCCAGCAGCTTAGGGCCCAGGGATGGCTACACCTTC
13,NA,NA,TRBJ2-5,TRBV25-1,CASSDWTEETQYF,TGTGCCAGCAGTGACTGGACGGAAGAGACCCAGTACTTC
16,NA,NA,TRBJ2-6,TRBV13,CASSLAGAQGANVLTF,TGTGCCAGCAGCTTAGCCGGGGCGCAAGGGGCCAACGTCCTGACTTTC
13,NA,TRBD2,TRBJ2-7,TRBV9,CASSVGEGTTQYF,TGTGCCAGCAGCGTAGGGGAGGGGACGACGCAGTACTTC
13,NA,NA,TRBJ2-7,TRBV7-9,CASSLRVGYEQYF,TGTGCCAGCAGCTTAAGGGTAGGGTACGAGCAGTACTTC
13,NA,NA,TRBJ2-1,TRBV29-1,CSVRGVSYNEQFF,TGCAGCGTTCGAGGGGTTTCCTACAATGAGCAGTTCTTC
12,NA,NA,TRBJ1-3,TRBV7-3,CASSRQENTIYF,TGTGCCAGCAGCCGCCAGGAGAACACCATATATTTT
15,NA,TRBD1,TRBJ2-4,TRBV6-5,CASSYSAGGKNIQYF,TGTGCCAGCAGTTACTCGGCAGGGGGCAAAAACATTCAGTACTTC
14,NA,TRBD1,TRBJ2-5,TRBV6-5,CASSSDRGRETQYF,TGTGCCAGCAGTTCGGACAGGGGTAGGGAGACCCAGTACTTC
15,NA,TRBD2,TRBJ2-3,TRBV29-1,CSVGTSEAHTDTQYF,TGCAGCGTAGGTACTAGCGAGGCCCACACAGATACGCAGTATTTT
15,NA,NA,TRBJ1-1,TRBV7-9,CASRKQGRLNTEAFF,TGTGCCAGCAGAAAACAGGGAAGGCTGAACACTGAAGCTTTCTTT
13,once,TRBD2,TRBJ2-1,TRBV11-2,CASSPTGTREQFF,TGTGCCAGCAGCCCGACTGGGACTAGAGAGCAGTTCTTC